This T cell receptor beta chain was captured by sequencing in a study of T cell changes during pregnancy in multiple sclerosis (dated by TCRdb to the late 2010s). General notes on the study: The study examined how the T cell repertoire changed over the course of pregnancy in women with multiple sclerosis.

Details on this clone: Its binding antigen is unknown. No much larger clone is present one base from it, and per-base qualities are unavailable.

The CDR3 has 15 amino acids, counting the end cysteine and phenylalanine. This entry keeps only the CDR3 DNA: 45 bases, framed from base 1. Trimming accounts for 3 bases at V and 3 bases at J, while the number of junction bases matched to no gene is 0. From a lookup of the germline V gene, CDR1 and CDR2 are MGHRA and YSYEKL. Libraries were built with the immunoSEQ multiplex PCR assay. TCRdb's version of the immuneACCESS table is confined to in-frame rearrangements and falls short of the full clone set. An unresolved V gene accounts for under half of the shortfall where checked; the remainder is of unknown origin. Present in this sample are just over 50,000 clones, approximately 94% of which were seen just once. Around 0.6% of the sample is held by the ten biggest clonotypes.

This TCR was recovered from a female donor with multiple sclerosis, enrolled in a pregnancy study. Recombination joined TRBV4-1 with TRBJ2-3; 13 central nucleotides agree with TRBD2. Sequenced material: CD4+ T cells from peripheral blood mononuclear cells, taken in the second trimester of pregnancy. The CDR3: CASSQGLAGTDTQYF. The nucleotide sequence is given as TGCGCCAGCAGCCAGGGACTAGCGGGGACAGATACGCAGTATTTT.